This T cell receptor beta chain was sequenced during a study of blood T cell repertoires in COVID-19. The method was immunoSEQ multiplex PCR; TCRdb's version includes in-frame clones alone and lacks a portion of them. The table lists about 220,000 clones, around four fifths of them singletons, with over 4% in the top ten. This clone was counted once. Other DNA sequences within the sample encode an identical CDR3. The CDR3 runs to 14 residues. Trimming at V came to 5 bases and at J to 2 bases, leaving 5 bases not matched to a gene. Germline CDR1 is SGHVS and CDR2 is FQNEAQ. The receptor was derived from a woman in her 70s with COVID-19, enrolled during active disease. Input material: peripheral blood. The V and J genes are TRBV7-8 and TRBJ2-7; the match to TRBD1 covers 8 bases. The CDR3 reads CASSPGQGTYEQYF. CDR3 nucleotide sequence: TGTGCCAGCAGCCCCGGACAGGGAACCTACGAGCAGTACTTC.